This TCR beta chain was documented in a study of blood T cell repertoires in COVID-19. Across the study: Sample material is recorded as cDNA or gDNA derived from T cells, B-cell-depleted T cells, or PBMCs.

CDR3 size: 15 residues. Trimming removed 1 base from V and 7 bases from J, with 11 bases in between. From germline, CDR1 is SGHTA and CDR2 FQGNSA. There are a few counts of this clone. Per the original data handling: Reference gene primer amplification gave estimated nucleated cell counts. Some clones are missing from TCRdb's copy, which holds only in-frame ones; the method was immunoSEQ multiplex PCR. V and J calls and clone size follow that table, whereas D and trimming were derived from the DNA. The data show over 75,000 clones, about 80% seen once. This chain links TRBV7-2 with TRBJ1-6; D call uncertain. The TCR sequence derives from a woman in her seventies with acute or convalescent COVID-19. The sequencing sample was made of peripheral blood. The CDR3 DNA reads TGTGCCAGCAGCTTAGACTTCGCCGCCAATTCACCCCTCCACTTT. Its protein is CASSLDFAANSPLHF.